This T cell receptor beta chain was identified during a study of control samples from healthy donors and cancer patients. Only in-frame clones appear in the TCRdb table, and some are missing; sequencing was by immunoSEQ multiplex PCR. The repertoire holds about 130,000 clones, around nine tenths seen once, with 2.5% to 3% in the top ten. CDR3 size: 13 residues. CDR1 SNHLY and CDR2 FYNNEI come from the germline V gene. V lost 4 bases, J lost 7 bases, and 8 bases lay in between. The chain couples TRBV2 to TRBJ1-6; no definite D call. The sample was blood. This clonotype was obtained from a man in his forties or fifties in good health. CDR3 residues: CASSVVGNSPLHF. CDR3 nucleotide sequence: TGTGCCAGCAGTGTAGTGGGGAATTCACCCCTCCACTTT.